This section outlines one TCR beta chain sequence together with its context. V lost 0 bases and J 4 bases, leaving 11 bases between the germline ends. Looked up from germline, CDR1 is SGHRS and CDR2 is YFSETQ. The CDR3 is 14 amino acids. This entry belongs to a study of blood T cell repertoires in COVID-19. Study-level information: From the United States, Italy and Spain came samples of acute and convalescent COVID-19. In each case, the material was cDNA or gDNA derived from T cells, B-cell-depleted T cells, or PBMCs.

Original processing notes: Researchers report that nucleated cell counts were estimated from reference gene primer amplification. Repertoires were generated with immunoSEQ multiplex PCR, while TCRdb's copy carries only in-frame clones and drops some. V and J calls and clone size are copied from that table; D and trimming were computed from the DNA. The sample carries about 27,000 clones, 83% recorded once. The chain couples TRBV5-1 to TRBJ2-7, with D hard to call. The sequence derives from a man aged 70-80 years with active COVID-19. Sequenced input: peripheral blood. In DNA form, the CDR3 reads TGCGCCAGCAGCTTGGACGGGTTCTTTTACGAGCAGTACTTC. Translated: CASSLDGFFYEQYF. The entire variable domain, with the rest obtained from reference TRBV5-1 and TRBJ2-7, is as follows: KAGVTQTPRYLIKTRGQQVTLSCSPISGHRSVSWYQQTPGQGLQFLFEYFSETQRNKGNFPGRFSGRQFSNSRSEMNVSTLELGDSALYLCASSLDGFFYEQYFGPGTRLTVT.